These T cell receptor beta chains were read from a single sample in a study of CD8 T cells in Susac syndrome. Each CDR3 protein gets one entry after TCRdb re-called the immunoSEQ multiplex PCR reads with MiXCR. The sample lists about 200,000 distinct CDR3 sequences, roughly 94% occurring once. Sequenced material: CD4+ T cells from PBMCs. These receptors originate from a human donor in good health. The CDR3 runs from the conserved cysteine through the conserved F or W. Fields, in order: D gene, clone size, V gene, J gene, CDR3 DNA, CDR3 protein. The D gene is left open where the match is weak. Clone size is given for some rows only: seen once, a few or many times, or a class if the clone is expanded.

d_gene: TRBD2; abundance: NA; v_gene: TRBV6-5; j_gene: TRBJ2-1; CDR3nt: TGTGCCAGCAGTAGAACTAGCGATGAGCAGTTCTTC; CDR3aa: CASSRTSDEQFF
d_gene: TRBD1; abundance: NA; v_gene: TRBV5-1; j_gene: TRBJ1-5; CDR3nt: TGCGCCAGCAGCACCGGACAGGGCAATCAGCCCCAGCATTTT; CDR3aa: CASSTGQGNQPQHF
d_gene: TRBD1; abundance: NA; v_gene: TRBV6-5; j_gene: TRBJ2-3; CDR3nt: TGTGCCAGCAGTTACTCAAGGGACAGGAATCTGGTTACGCAGTATTTT; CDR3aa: CASSYSRDRNLVTQYF
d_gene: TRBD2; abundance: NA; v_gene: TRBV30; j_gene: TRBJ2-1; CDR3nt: TGTGCCTGGAGTGTGGGACTAGCGGGCCGCAATGAGCAGTTCTTC; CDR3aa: CAWSVGLAGRNEQFF
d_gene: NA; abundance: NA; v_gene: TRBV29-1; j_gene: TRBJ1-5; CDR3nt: TGCAGCGCCCGCACAGGGAATAGCAATCAGCCCCAGCATTTT; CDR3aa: CSARTGNSNQPQHF
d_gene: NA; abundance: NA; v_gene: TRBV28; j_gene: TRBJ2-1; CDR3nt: TGTGCCAGCAGTCCCGGAACTACTCCGGGTGAGCAGTTCTTC; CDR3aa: CASSPGTTPGEQFF
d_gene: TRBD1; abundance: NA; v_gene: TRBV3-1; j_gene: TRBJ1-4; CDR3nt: TGTGCCAGCAGCCTCCGACAGGGCGGTGAAAAACTGTTTTTT; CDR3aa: CASSLRQGGEKLFF
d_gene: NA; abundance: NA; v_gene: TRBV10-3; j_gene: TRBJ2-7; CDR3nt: TGTGCCATCAGTGGACCGGGACTCCCGCCGTCCTACGAGCAGTACTTC; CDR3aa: CAISGPGLPPSYEQYF
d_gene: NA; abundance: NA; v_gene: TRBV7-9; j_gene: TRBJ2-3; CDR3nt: TGTGCCAGCAGCCCCGGGGGTTATACAGATACGCAGTATTTT; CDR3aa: CASSPGGYTDTQYF
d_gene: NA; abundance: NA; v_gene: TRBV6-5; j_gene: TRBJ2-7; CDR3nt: TGTGCCAGCAGCCGCGGGACCCTGTTCAACGAGCAGTACTTC; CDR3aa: CASSRGTLFNEQYF
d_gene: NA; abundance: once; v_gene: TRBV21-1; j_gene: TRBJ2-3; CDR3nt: TGTGCCAGCAGCAAAGCGCCGGCTAGCGGGGGGGCCAGCACAGATACGCAGTATTTT; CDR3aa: CASSKAPASGGASTDTQYF
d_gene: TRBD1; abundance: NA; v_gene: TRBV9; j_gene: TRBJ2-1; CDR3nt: TGTGCCAGCAGCGTAGCGACCCGACAGGGAGAGCAGTTCTTC; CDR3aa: CASSVATRQGEQFF
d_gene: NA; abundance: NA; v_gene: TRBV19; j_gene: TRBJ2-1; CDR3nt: TGTGCCAGTAGTAGTCGGGGCGCGGATAATGAGCAGTTCTTC; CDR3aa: CASSSRGADNEQFF
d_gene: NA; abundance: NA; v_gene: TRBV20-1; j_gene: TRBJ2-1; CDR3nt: TGCAGTGCTAGGGACCGATCTAGGAGCTCCTACAATGAGCAGTTCTTC; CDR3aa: CSARDRSRSSYNEQFF
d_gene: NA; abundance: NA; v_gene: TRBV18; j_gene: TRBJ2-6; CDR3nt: TGTGCCGGGACTGACTCTGGGGCCAACGTCCTGACTTTC; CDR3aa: CAGTDSGANVLTF
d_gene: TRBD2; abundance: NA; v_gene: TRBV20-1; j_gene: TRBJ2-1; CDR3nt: TGCAGTGCTAGTAGGTGGGCTAGCGGGAGTGTGGATGAGCAGTTCTTC; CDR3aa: CSASRWASGSVDEQFF
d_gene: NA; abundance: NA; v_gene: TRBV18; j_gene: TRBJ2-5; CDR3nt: TGTGCCAGCTCACCCTTGGAAGGCCAGTACTTC; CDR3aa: CASSPLEGQYF
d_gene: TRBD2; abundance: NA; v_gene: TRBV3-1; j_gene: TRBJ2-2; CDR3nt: TGTGCCAGCAGCCCAAGACTAGCGGGAACCACCGGGGAGCTGTTTTTT; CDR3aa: CASSPRLAGTTGELFF
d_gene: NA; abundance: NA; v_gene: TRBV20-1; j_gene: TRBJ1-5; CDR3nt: TGCAGTGCTATTGAAGGGGATCAGCCCCAGCATTTT; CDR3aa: CSAIEGDQPQHF
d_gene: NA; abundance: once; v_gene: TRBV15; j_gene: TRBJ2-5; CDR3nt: TGTGCCACCAGCAGAGCTCAAAACAAAGAGACCCAGTACTTC; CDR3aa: CATSRAQNKETQYF
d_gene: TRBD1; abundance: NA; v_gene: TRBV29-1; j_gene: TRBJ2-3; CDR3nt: TGCAGCGTTGAAGATACAGGGGCCACGCAAGATACGCAGTATTTT; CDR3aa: CSVEDTGATQDTQYF
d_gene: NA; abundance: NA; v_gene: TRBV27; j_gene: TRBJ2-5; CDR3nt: TGTGCCAGCAAGATGGGGGGATTCGGAGGAACCCAGTACTTC; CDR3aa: CASKMGGFGGTQYF
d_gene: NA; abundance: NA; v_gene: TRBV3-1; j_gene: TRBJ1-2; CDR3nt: TGTGCCAGCAGTCCTCGACCGAATAATTATGGCTACACCTTC; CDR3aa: CASSPRPNNYGYTF
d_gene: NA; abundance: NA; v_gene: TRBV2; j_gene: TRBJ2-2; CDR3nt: TGTGCCAGCCTTACGGATGGGCCCACCGGGGAGCTGTTTTTT; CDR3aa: CASLTDGPTGELFF
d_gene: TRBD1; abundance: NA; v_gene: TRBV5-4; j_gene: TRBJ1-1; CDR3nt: TGTGCCAGCAGCTTGGGGGACAGCCGCTTCGCGAACACTGAAGCTTTCTTT; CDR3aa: CASSLGDSRFANTEAFF
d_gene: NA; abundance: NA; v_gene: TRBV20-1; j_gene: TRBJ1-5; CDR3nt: TGCAGTGCTAGAGTAGGGGGCAATCAGCCCCAGCATTTT; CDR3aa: CSARVGGNQPQHF
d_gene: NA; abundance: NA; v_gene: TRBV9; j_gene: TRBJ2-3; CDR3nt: TGTGCCAGCAGCGTCTCAGGCGGAGGAGGGACAGATACGCAGTATTTT; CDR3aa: CASSVSGGGGTDTQYF
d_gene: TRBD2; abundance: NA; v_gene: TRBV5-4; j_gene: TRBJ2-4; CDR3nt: TGTGCCAGCAGCTTGGTCTCGGGAGGACCTAAAAACATTCAGTACTTC; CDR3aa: CASSLVSGGPKNIQYF
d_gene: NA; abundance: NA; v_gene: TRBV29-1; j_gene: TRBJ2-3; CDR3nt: TGCAGCGTTGAGGGGGGCCCTAGCACAGATACGCAGTATTTT; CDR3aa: CSVEGGPSTDTQYF
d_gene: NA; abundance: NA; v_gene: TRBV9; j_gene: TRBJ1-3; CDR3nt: TGTGCCAGCAGCGCAGAAGGAAACACCATATATTTT; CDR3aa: CASSAEGNTIYF
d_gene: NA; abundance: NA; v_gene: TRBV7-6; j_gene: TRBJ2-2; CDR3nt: TGTGCCAGCAGCCCGGGACAGAACACCGGGGAGCTGTTTTTT; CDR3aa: CASSPGQNTGELFF
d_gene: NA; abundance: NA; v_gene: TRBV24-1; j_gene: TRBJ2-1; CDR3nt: TGTGCCACCAGTAATCAGCCCAATGAGCAGTTCTTC; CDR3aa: CATSNQPNEQFF
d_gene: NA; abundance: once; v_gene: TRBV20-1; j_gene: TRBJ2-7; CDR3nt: TGCAGTGCTAGGAACATCTACGAGCAGTACTTC; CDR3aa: CSARNIYEQYF
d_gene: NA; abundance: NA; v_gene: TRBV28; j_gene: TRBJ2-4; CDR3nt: TGTGCCAGCAGTGGGTTAGGTGACCCCGGGTACATTCAGTACTTC; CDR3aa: CASSGLGDPGYIQYF
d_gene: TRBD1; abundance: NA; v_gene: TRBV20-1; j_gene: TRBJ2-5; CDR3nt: TGCAGTGCTACCGCGGGACAGGGAATACAAGAGACCCAGTACTTC; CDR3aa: CSATAGQGIQETQYF
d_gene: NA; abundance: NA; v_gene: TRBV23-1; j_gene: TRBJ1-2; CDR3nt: TGCGCCAGCAGTCCGCCCAGGCAGGGCTATGGCTACACCTTC; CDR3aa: CASSPPRQGYGYTF
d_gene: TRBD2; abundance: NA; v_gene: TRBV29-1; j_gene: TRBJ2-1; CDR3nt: TGCAGCGTTGAAAAGACTAGCGGCAATGAGCAGTTCTTC; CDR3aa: CSVEKTSGNEQFF
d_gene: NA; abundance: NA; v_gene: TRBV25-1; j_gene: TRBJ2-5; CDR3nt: TGTGCCAGCAGCACGAACTGGAGGGAGACCCAGTACTTC; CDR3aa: CASSTNWRETQYF
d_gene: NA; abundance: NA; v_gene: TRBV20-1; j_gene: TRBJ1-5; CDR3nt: TGCAGTGCCGCGGCGGGAGATCAGCCCCAGCATTTT; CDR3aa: CSAAAGDQPQHF
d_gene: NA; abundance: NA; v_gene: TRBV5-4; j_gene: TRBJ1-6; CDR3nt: TGTGCCAGCAGCTTGATGGATTCACCCCTCCACTTT; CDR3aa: CASSLMDSPLHF
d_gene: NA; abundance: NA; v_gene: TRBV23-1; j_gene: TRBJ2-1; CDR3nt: TGCGCCTTAGCAGTACGTTTGTACAATGAGCAGTTCTTC; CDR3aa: CALAVRLYNEQFF